Listed below are T cell receptor beta chains from one sample, sequenced in a study of molecular identifiers for immune sequencing clone quantification. Using its own MiXCR run on the PCR reads, TCRdb lists one record per CDR3 protein. The sample lists approximately 680,000 distinct CDR3 sequences; roughly 25% were seen once. The sequencing input was naive CD8+ T cells from blood, with Jurkat cell RNA spiked in. The receptors were sampled from a human donor in good health. Some libraries in this study had Jurkat cell RNA spiked in. Each CDR3 is given with its conserved first and last residue. The size entry is marked missing in some rows and otherwise reads once, few, many or a size class.

v_call: TRBV15
clone_size: -
j_call: TRBJ2-7
cdr3_aa: CATSKRTGASSYEQYF

v_call: TRBV27
clone_size: few
j_call: TRBJ2-7
cdr3_aa: CASSPRPGGYEQYF

v_call: TRBV27
clone_size: many
j_call: TRBJ2-7
cdr3_aa: CASSSIRTDYEQYF

v_call: TRBV6-5
clone_size: -
j_call: TRBJ1-1
cdr3_aa: CASSLSRRGGLEAFF

v_call: TRBV10-3
clone_size: -
j_call: TRBJ2-7
cdr3_aa: CASGQLTYEQYF

v_call: TRBV23-1
clone_size: -
j_call: TRBJ2-4
cdr3_aa: CASSGRVTDTKNIQYF

v_call: TRBV12-3/TRBV12-4
clone_size: -
j_call: TRBJ2-2
cdr3_aa: CASSFVVGELFF

v_call: TRBV4-3
clone_size: -
j_call: TRBJ1-1
cdr3_aa: CASSQSDNTEAFF

v_call: TRBV9
clone_size: few
j_call: TRBJ2-3
cdr3_aa: CASSVDWTSEDTDTQYF

v_call: TRBV11-1
clone_size: -
j_call: TRBJ2-1
cdr3_aa: CASSLPIAGQYYNEQFF

v_call: TRBV12-3/TRBV12-4
clone_size: few
j_call: TRBJ1-2
cdr3_aa: CASRSDSNYGYTF

v_call: TRBV28
clone_size: few
j_call: TRBJ2-7
cdr3_aa: CASSNRDSGSAQYF

v_call: TRBV12-3/TRBV12-4
clone_size: -
j_call: TRBJ2-7
cdr3_aa: CASSPRLAGGGLYEQYF

v_call: TRBV2
clone_size: -
j_call: TRBJ1-2
cdr3_aa: CASSDLQGRYGNGYTF

v_call: TRBV7-2
clone_size: few
j_call: TRBJ2-1
cdr3_aa: CASSDDWDEQFF

v_call: TRBV9
clone_size: -
j_call: TRBJ2-1
cdr3_aa: CASSVGGPIEQFF

v_call: TRBV19
clone_size: -
j_call: TRBJ1-5
cdr3_aa: CASSIVHRGRQPQHF

v_call: TRBV6-1
clone_size: -
j_call: TRBJ2-7
cdr3_aa: CASGLNRALNYEQYF

v_call: TRBV6-2/TRBV6-3
clone_size: -
j_call: TRBJ2-3
cdr3_aa: CASSYFGNTDTQYF

v_call: TRBV29-1
clone_size: many
j_call: TRBJ2-5
cdr3_aa: CSVDGLNSSLYQETQYF

v_call: TRBV12-5
clone_size: few
j_call: TRBJ2-1
cdr3_aa: CASGLVPDYNEQFF

v_call: TRBV7-9
clone_size: many
j_call: TRBJ2-5
cdr3_aa: CASSFQGRAETQYF

v_call: TRBV6-5
clone_size: few
j_call: TRBJ2-2
cdr3_aa: CASRQNAGGGELFF

v_call: TRBV6-5
clone_size: many
j_call: TRBJ2-3
cdr3_aa: CASSAEYRGDTQYF

v_call: TRBV27
clone_size: many
j_call: TRBJ2-7
cdr3_aa: CASSSVTGVGSYEQYF

v_call: TRBV7-9
clone_size: many
j_call: TRBJ2-7
cdr3_aa: CASSRQTAPIRYEQYF

v_call: TRBV4-2
clone_size: many
j_call: TRBJ2-3
cdr3_aa: CASSQATSGSTDTQYF

v_call: TRBV5-6
clone_size: many
j_call: TRBJ1-1
cdr3_aa: CASSLAGQGSTEAFF

v_call: TRBV12-5
clone_size: few
j_call: TRBJ1-4
cdr3_aa: CASGLVSPLERLFF

v_call: TRBV4-1
clone_size: -
j_call: TRBJ1-1
cdr3_aa: CASSQGTLETFF

v_call: TRBV19
clone_size: few
j_call: TRBJ2-7
cdr3_aa: CASSMVTGYPYEQYF

v_call: TRBV9
clone_size: many
j_call: TRBJ2-7
cdr3_aa: CASSVDQGRIHEQYF

v_call: TRBV7-9
clone_size: many
j_call: TRBJ2-3
cdr3_aa: CASSLGLVLSTDTQYF

v_call: TRBV7-3
clone_size: few
j_call: TRBJ2-3
cdr3_aa: CASSPVTSGRGDTQYF

v_call: TRBV12-3/TRBV12-4
clone_size: -
j_call: TRBJ2-1
cdr3_aa: CASSLRVAGVESEQFF

v_call: TRBV2
clone_size: many
j_call: TRBJ2-7
cdr3_aa: CASSEWGQGVMVEQYF